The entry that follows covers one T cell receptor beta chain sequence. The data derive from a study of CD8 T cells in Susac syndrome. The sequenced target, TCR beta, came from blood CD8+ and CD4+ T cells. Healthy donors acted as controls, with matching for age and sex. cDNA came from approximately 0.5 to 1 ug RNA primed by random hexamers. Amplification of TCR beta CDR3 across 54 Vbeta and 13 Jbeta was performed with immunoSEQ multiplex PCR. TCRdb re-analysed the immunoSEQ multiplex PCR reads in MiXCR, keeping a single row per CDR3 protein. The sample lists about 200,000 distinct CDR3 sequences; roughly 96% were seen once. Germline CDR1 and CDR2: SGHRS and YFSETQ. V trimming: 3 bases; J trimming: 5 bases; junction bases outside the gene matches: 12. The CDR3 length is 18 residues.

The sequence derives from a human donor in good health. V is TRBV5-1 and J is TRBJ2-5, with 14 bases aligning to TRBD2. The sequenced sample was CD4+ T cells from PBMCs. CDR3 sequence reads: CASSSGTSGRKGVETQYF. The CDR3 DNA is TGCGCCAGCAGCTCCGGGACTAGCGGGAGAAAGGGCGTGGAGACCCAGTACTTC. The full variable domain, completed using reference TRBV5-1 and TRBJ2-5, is KAGVTQTPRYLIKTRGQQVTLSCSPISGHRSVSWYQQTPGQGLQFLFEYFSETQRNKGNFPGRFSGRQFSNSRSEMNVSTLELGDSALYLCASSSGTSGRKGVETQYFGPGTRLLVL.